These 17 T cell receptor beta chains were all obtained from the same sample, sequenced in a study of cytomegalovirus exposure and HLA in healthy donors. Primers for the PCR totalled 60 Vbeta and 13 Jbeta. The assay was immunoSEQ multiplex PCR, and TCRdb's table has in-frame clones only and misses some. Here the sample spans a few hundred thousand clones, approximately 90% being singletons. The sequenced material came from PBMCs. The receptors were sampled from a woman aged 18 to 35 in good health and CMV-seronegative.

The chain uses TRBV5-1 and TRBJ2-5, with a possible D match to TRBD2 (6 bases). CDR1 and CDR2 from the germline V gene are SGHRS and YFSETQ. V gave up 2 bases and J gave up 2 bases, with 13 bases separating them. The CDR3 runs 15 residues. CDR3 sequence: CASSLISGTQETQYF. CDR3 in DNA: TGCGCCAGCAGCTTAATTTCGGGGACTCAAGAGACCCAGTACTTC.

A few counts support this clone. The gene calls are TRBV6-6 and TRBJ2-5, with a possible D match to TRBD1 (6 bases). The J call may be in error: the DNA end matches TRBJ2-7 better. Germline V gene lookup returns CDR1 MNHNY and CDR2 SVGAGI (reference sequence). This CDR3 region has 16 residues. The CDR3 is CASSPPGARGENEQYF. In DNA, the CDR3 is TGTGCCAGCAGTCCTCCAGGGGCGCGAGGGGAAAACGAGCAGTACTTC.

The chain uses TRBV27 and TRBJ2-7; TRBD2 aligns across 9 bases. With V trimmed by 4 bases and J by 2 bases, 6 bases remained unmatched. The CDR3 spans 15 residues. Germline CDR1 is MNHEY and CDR2 is SMNVEV (reference sequence). The CDR3 is CASSYSGGRTYEQYF. CDR3 nucleotides: TGTGCCAGCAGTTATAGCGGGGGCCGAACCTACGAGCAGTACTTC.

V and J are TRBV18 and TRBJ2-7; 7 bases are a match to TRBD2. The CDR3 is made up of 16 amino acids. The ends lost 5 bases at V and 0 bases at J; junction bases unmatched: 10. The germline V gene encodes CDR1 KGHSH and CDR2 LQKENI. In DNA form, the CDR3 reads TGTGCCAGCTCATCAAATAGAGCGGGGACCTCCTACGAGCAGTACTTC. This sequence encodes CASSSNRAGTSYEQYF.

The chain employs TRBV5-1 and TRBJ1-2, with a possible D match to TRBD1 (6 bases). The CDR3 spans 14 residues. V was clipped by 3 bases and J by 3 bases, with 12 bases between them. Germline V lookup: CDR1 SGHRS, CDR2 YFSETQ. CDR3 sequence (DNA): TGCGCCAGCAGCTCGGGGGGCGGCCACTATGGCTACACCTTC. Translated: CASSSGGGHYGYTF.

V is TRBV6-5 and J is TRBJ1-4; TRBD1 might be the D (6 bases). Trimming stripped 6 bases from V and 8 bases from J, with 16 bases between. The CDR3 covers 14 residues. Germline loops: CDR1 MNHEY, CDR2 SVGAGI. This CDR3 is CASSSTGSQEKLFF. In DNA form, the CDR3 reads TGTGCCAGCAGCTCAACAGGGTCTCAGGAAAAACTGTTTTTT.

The chain combines TRBV7-8 with TRBJ1-3; perhaps TRBD1 as D (6 bases). The end of the DNA aligns better with TRBJ2-2, so the J call may be wrong. The V gene's germline CDR1 is SGHVS and CDR2 FQNEAQ. There are 15 residues in the CDR3. CDR3 bases: TGTGCCAGCAGCCTTCTACAGGGACAACCCGGGGAGCTGTTTTTT. This encodes CASSLLQGQPGELFF.

The V and J genes are TRBV19 and TRBJ2-2, with a tentative D call TRBD1 (5 bases). The CDR3 is 15 amino acids. Trimming removed 5 bases from V and 1 base from J, with 11 bases in between. The germline V gene encodes CDR1 LNHDA and CDR2 SQIVND (reference sequence). This chain's CDR3 is CASSSGHLNTGELFF. The CDR3 DNA follows: TGTGCCAGTAGTTCCGGACATCTGAACACCGGGGAGCTGTTTTTT. The whole variable domain, filled in from reference TRBV19 and TRBJ2-2, reads DGGITQSPKYLFRKEGQNVTLSCEQNLNHDAMYWYRQDPGQGLRLIYYSQIVNDFQKGDIAEGYSVSREKKESFPLTVTSAQKNPTAFYLCASSSGHLNTGELFFGEGSRLTVL.

This rearrangement joins TRBV15 to TRBJ1-5, with a possible D match to TRBD1 (5 bases). The CDR3 is 15 residues long. V shed 5 bases and J shed 5 bases, with 16 bases lying between them. CDR1 and CDR2 (germline): LNHNV, YYDKDF (reference sequence). CDR3 coding DNA: TGTGCCACCAGCCCCTTCGTGGGAGGGGATCAGCCCCAGCATTTT. Its protein product is CATSPFVGGDQPQHF. The full variable domain, its missing parts supplied by reference TRBV15 and TRBJ1-5, is DAMVIQNPRYQVTQFGKPVTLSCSQTLNHNVMYWYQQKSSQAPKLLFHYYDKDFNNEADTPDNFQSRRPNTSFCFLDIRSPGLGDTAMYLCATSPFVGGDQPQHFGDGTRLSIL.

This sequence joins TRBV11-2 and TRBJ2-5; possible D gene TRBD1, 7 bases. Germline CDR1 is SGHAT and CDR2 is FQNNGV. Trimming took off 2 bases at V and 6 bases at J, with 19 bases between the two ends. This CDR3 is built from 16 residues. This chain's CDR3 is CASSLWPRGTDQTQYF. DNA of the CDR3: TGTGCCAGCAGCTTATGGCCCAGGGGGACTGATCAGACCCAGTACTTC.

This sequence joins TRBV30 and TRBJ1-5, with 8 bases aligning to TRBD1. Losses at the gene ends were 3 bases for V and 0 bases for J; bases not matched to a gene: 4. CDR1 is GTSNPN and CDR2 is SVGIG in the germline V gene (reference sequence). CDR3 length: 15 residues. CDR3 loop: CAWSRGRLSNQPQHF. DNA for the CDR3: TGTGCCTGGAGCAGGGGGCGCCTTAGCAATCAGCCCCAGCATTTT. Variable domain in full (rest from reference TRBV30 and TRBJ1-5): SQTIHQWPATLVQPVGSPLSLECTVEGTSNPNLYWYRQAAGRGLQLLFYSVGIGQISSEVPQNLSASRPQDRQFILSSKKLLLSDSGFYLCAWSRGRLSNQPQHFGDGTRLSIL.

The chain carries TRBV9 and TRBJ2-3; 8 bases fit TRBD2. The CDR3 is 18 amino acids. V shed 2 bases, J shed 0 bases, and the junction held 11 bases outside the gene matches. The germline CDR1 and CDR2 sequences are SGDLS and YYNGEE. CDR3 coding DNA: TGTGCCAGCAGCGTTAGCGGGGCGAACGCCTATAGCACAGATACGCAGTATTTT. It translates to CASSVSGANAYSTDTQYF.

This sequence joins TRBV2 and TRBJ2-3; 9 nucleotides match TRBD2. The germline CDR1 and CDR2 sequences are SNHLY and FYNNEI. V dropped 4 bases and J dropped 3; count of bases not matched to a gene: 5. CDR3 length: 15 amino acids. CDR3 protein: CASSGPGLATDTQYF. CDR3 coding DNA: TGTGCCAGCAGTGGACCGGGACTAGCAACAGATACGCAGTATTTT.

The chain links TRBV6-1 to TRBJ1-5; no clear D gene. V was cut by 2 bases and J by 2 bases, with 7 bases left in between. Germline loops: CDR1 MNHNS, CDR2 SASEGT. The CDR3 length is 14 residues. The CDR3 protein is CASSEYQGNQPQHF. The CDR3, as DNA: TGTGCCAGCAGTGAATATCAGGGCAATCAGCCCCAGCATTTT.

The genes are TRBV2 and TRBJ2-2; 7 bases fit TRBD1. V was pared by 4 bases and J by 6 bases, with 5 bases of the junction left unmatched. CDR3 length equals 14 residues. In germline, CDR1 is SNHLY, CDR2 FYNNEI. The CDR3 sequence: CASSARQGPGELFF. For the CDR3, the DNA is TGTGCCAGCAGTGCGAGACAGGGCCCCGGGGAGCTGTTTTTT. The full variable domain, with the rest looked up from reference TRBV2 and TRBJ2-2, is EPEVTQTPSHQVTQMGQEVILRCVPISNHLYFYWYRQILGQKVEFLVSFYNNEISEKSEIFDDQFSVERPDGSNFTLKIRSTKLEDSAMYFCASSARQGPGELFFGEGSRLTVL.

J is TRBJ1-3 and V is TRBV7-9, with 8 bases that match TRBD1. CDR3 length equals 14 residues. CDR1 is SEHNR and CDR2 is FQNEAQ in the germline V gene (reference sequence). V lost 5 bases, J lost 4 bases, and 4 bases stayed unmatched. The chain's CDR3 is CASSPTGEGNTIYF. CDR3 coding DNA: TGTGCCAGCAGCCCGACAGGGGAAGGAAACACCATATATTTT.

This chain links TRBV5-4 with TRBJ1-1; D is possibly TRBD1 (5 bases). Between the trimmed V and J ends, which lost 4 bases and 1 base, there was a span of 11 bases. This CDR3 is 14 amino acids long. Looked up from germline, CDR1 is SGHNT and CDR2 is YYREEE (reference sequence). The CDR3 protein is CASSLREGNTEAFF. In DNA, the CDR3 is TGTGCCAGCAGCCTCAGGGAGGGGAACACTGAAGCTTTCTTT. Full variable domain (remainder filled in from reference TRBV5-4 and TRBJ1-1): ETGVTQSPTHLIKTRGQQVTLRCSSQSGHNTVSWYQQALGQGPQFIFQYYREEENGRGNFPPRFSGLQFPNYSSELNVNALELDDSALYLCASSLREGNTEAFFGQGTRLTVV.